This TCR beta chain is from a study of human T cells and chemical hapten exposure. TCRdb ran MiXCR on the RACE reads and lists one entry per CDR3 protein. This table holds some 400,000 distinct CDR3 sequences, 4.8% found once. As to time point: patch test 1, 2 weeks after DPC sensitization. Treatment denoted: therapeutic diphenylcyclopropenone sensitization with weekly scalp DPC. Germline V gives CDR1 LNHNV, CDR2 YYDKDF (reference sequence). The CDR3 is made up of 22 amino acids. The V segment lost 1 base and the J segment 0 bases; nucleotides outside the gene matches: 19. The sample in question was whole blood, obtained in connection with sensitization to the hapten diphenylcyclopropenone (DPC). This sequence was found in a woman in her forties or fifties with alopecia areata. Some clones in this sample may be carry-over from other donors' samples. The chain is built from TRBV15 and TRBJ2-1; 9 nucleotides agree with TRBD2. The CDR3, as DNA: TGTGCCACCAGCAGAGCTCGAGGAGGGACAGCGAGCGGGGGGAGCTCCTACAATGAGCAGTTCTTC. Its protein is CATSRARGGTASGGSSYNEQFF.